A selection of T cell receptor beta chains follows, all from one sample in a study of shared clonotypes between healthy human individuals. Libraries were prepared by immunoSEQ multiplex PCR; TCRdb keeps only in-frame clonotypes and omits some of them. This sample has about 2 million clones, with 85% to 95% found just once. The sample taken for sequencing was naive CD4+ T cells sorted from blood. The receptors derive from a man between 18 and 29 years old in good health. The CDR3 runs from the conserved cysteine through the conserved F or W. D genes are given only for firm matches. Not all rows give a size; the values are once, few, many and, for expanded clones, a class.

>-|TRBV15|-|TRBJ1-1
TGTGCCACCAGCAGAGAACAGGGAGTAAGAACTGAAGCTTTCTTT
CATSREQGVRTEAFF
>-|TRBV7-2|-|TRBJ2-7
TGTGCCAGCAGCTGGGGGGGCAGCTCCTACGAGCAGTACTTC
CASSWGGSSYEQYF
>-|TRBV19|-|TRBJ1-2
TGTGCCAGTAGTATAGTGGGGGGTCGCGCCTATGGCTACACCTTC
CASSIVGGRAYGYTF
>-|TRBV10-1|-|TRBJ1-5
TGCGCCAGCAGCAACCCCGCCGGGGGTAGCAATCAGCCCCAGCATTTT
CASSNPAGGSNQPQHF
>-|TRBV5-6|-|TRBJ2-2
TGTGCCAGCAGCCTAGGGACTTTTACCGGGGAGCTGTTTTTT
CASSLGTFTGELFF
>TRBD1|TRBV25-1|-|TRBJ2-1
TGTGCCAGCAGCAAAGGACAGGGGACTATGTGGCAGTTCTTC
CASSKGQGTMWQFF
>-|TRBV6-1|-|TRBJ2-1
TGTGCCAGCAGGAGCTCCTACAATGAGCAGTTCTTC
CASRSSYNEQFF
>-|TRBV6-5|-|TRBJ1-3
TGTGCCAGCGGAAGACAGTCTGGAAACACCATATATTTT
CASGRQSGNTIYF
>-|TRBV2|-|TRBJ1-3
TGTGCCAGCAGTTTCGGGCTCGGAAACACCATATATTTT
CASSFGLGNTIYF
>TRBD1|TRBV30|-|TRBJ1-2
TGTGCCTGGAACCCCGGGACAGGGAATGGCTACACCTTC
CAWNPGTGNGYTF
>TRBD1|TRBV7-9|-|TRBJ2-3
TGTGCCAGCAGCCCACAGGGGTCGACAGATACGCAGTATTTT
CASSPQGSTDTQYF
>-|TRBV7-2|-|TRBJ2-7
TGTGCCAGCAGTCCCAGGGTTAGCTCCTACGAGCAGTACTTC
CASSPRVSSYEQYF
>-|TRBV11-2|-|TRBJ1-1
TGTGCCAGCAGCTTAGATCTTGGACAGATGAACACTGAAGCTTTCTTT
CASSLDLGQMNTEAFF
>-|TRBV11-3|-|TRBJ2-1
TGTGCTAGCAGCTTTAGCGCAGTCCTTAGCGCCTACAATGAGCAGTTCTTC
CASSFSAVLSAYNEQFF
>TRBD1|TRBV27|-|TRBJ1-5
TGTGCCAGCAGTTTGGGAGACAGGGGTGGTCAGCCCCAGCATTTT
CASSLGDRGGQPQHF
>-|TRBV27|once|TRBJ2-7
TGTGCCAGCAGTTTAGGAGGCACAGATCCGACAAGGCAGTACTTC
CASSLGGTDPTRQYF
>TRBD1|TRBV5-4|-|TRBJ2-7
TGTGCCAGCAGCTTAAGGGGACAGGGATACGAGCAGTACTTC
CASSLRGQGYEQYF
>-|TRBV19|-|TRBJ2-7
TGTGCCAGTAGTAGGGGTCAAAAAGAGCAGTACTTC
CASSRGQKEQYF
>-|TRBV4-3|-|TRBJ2-3
TGCGCCAGCAGCGCCAAGGTGCGCGGGAACGCAGATACGCAGTATTTT
CASSAKVRGNADTQYF
>-|TRBV18|-|TRBJ2-5
TGTGCCAGCTCACCCCGCTTCCAAGAGACCCAGTACTTC
CASSPRFQETQYF
>-|TRBV27|-|TRBJ1-2
TGTGCCAGCAGTTTATCCCAGGGGTGGAGTGGCTACACCTTC
CASSLSQGWSGYTF
>-|TRBV11-2|-|TRBJ1-5
TGTGCCAGCAGCTTATCAGGGGCCGGCAATCAGCCCCAGCATTTT
CASSLSGAGNQPQHF
>-|TRBV9|once|TRBJ1-4
TGTGCCAGCAGCCCGCAACTCCAGGGAGGAGGGGAAAAACTGTTTTTT
CASSPQLQGGGEKLFF
>-|TRBV6-5|-|TRBJ1-1
TGTGCCAGCAGTTCGCCCAGGAACACTGAAGCTTTCTTT
CASSSPRNTEAFF
>TRBD1|TRBV10-3|-|TRBJ1-3
TGTGCCATCACCGGACAGGACTACTCTGGAAACACCATATATTTT
CAITGQDYSGNTIYF
>-|TRBV2|few|TRBJ2-1
TGTGCCAGCAGTGAATGGCGGGACGCGTTCTTC
CASSEWRDAFF
>-|TRBV5-1|-|TRBJ1-6
TGCGCCAGCAGCTTAGGTCTTGGGGAATCACCCCTCCACTTT
CASSLGLGESPLHF
>-|TRBV6-1|-|TRBJ1-5
TGTGCCAGCAGTGAGAGGGGGGGCCGGGGTGATAGCAATCAGCCCCAGCATTTT
CASSERGGRGDSNQPQHF
>TRBD1|TRBV5-1|-|TRBJ1-2
TGCGCCAGCAGCTCGTCGGGACAGAGCTATGGCTACACCTTC
CASSSSGQSYGYTF
>-|TRBV6-6|-|TRBJ2-5
TGTGCCAGCACCAGAGACGCAGGGGGGGGAGAGACCCAGTACTTC
CASTRDAGGGETQYF
>TRBD1|TRBV5-1|-|TRBJ1-1
TGCGCCAGCAGCTTAGGACAGGGGGCCACTGAAGCTTTCTTT
CASSLGQGATEAFF
>-|TRBV2|-|TRBJ2-5
TGTGCCAGCAGTCTACAGGGTGCGAGAGAGACCCAGTACTTC
CASSLQGARETQYF
>-|TRBV27|once|TRBJ1-6
TGTGCCAGCAGGTATAGGGACGGGTCCTCCTATAATTCACCCCTCCACTTT
CASRYRDGSSYNSPLHF
>-|TRBV30|-|TRBJ2-1
TGTGCCTGGAGTCGGGGGCGAGCCTACAATGAGCAGTTCTTC
CAWSRGRAYNEQFF
>-|TRBV19|-|TRBJ2-4
TGTGCCAGTCTGTCCCTCAAAAACATTCAGTACTTC
CASLSLKNIQYF
>-|TRBV18|-|TRBJ2-1
TGTGCCAGCTCACCAACGTCCGCGAATGAGCAGTTCTTC
CASSPTSANEQFF
>TRBD2|TRBV5-1|few|TRBJ2-1
TGCGCCAGCAGCTTGACTAGCGGATCCTACAATGAGCAGTTCTTC
CASSLTSGSYNEQFF
>-|TRBV9|once|TRBJ1-2
TGTGCCAGCAGCGTAGAGACTAACTATGGCTACACCTTC
CASSVETNYGYTF
>-|TRBV18|-|TRBJ2-3
TGTGCCAGCTCAACGCAGACAACCCGCACAGATACGCAGTATTTT
CASSTQTTRTDTQYF
>-|TRBV7-2|-|TRBJ2-1
TGTGCCATCTCTACCCCTCGGAGATACAATGAGCAGTTCTTC
CAISTPRRYNEQFF
>-|TRBV7-9|few|TRBJ1-1
TGTGCCAGCAGCTTACTGGGGCCTGAAGCTTTCTTT
CASSLLGPEAFF
>TRBD1|TRBV7-2|-|TRBJ1-2
TGTGCCAGCAGCAAGGACAGGAACTATGGCTACACCTTC
CASSKDRNYGYTF
>TRBD2|TRBV4-2|-|TRBJ2-1
TGTGCCAGCAGCCAAGCGACTAGCGCAGGCAATGAGCAGTTCTTC
CASSQATSAGNEQFF
>TRBD1|TRBV6-6|once|TRBJ2-5
TGTGCCAGCAGTTACACCCTCGGACAGGGCGGAGAGACCCAGTACTTC
CASSYTLGQGGETQYF
>-|TRBV7-9|-|TRBJ1-1
TGTGCCAGCAGCTTAGCGCTAATAGACACTGAAGCTTTCTTT
CASSLALIDTEAFF
>-|TRBV5-3|-|TRBJ2-7
TGTGCCAGAAGCTTGGTACACGAGCAGTACTTC
CARSLVHEQYF
>-|TRBV5-6|-|TRBJ2-3
TGTGCCAGCAGCTTGTTAGGGAAAGGAGCAGATACGCAGTATTTT
CASSLLGKGADTQYF
>-|TRBV5-1|-|TRBJ2-3
TGCGCCAGCAGCTTGCAGGGGGGTGGCACAGATACGCAGTATTTT
CASSLQGGGTDTQYF
>-|TRBV9|-|TRBJ2-2
TGTGCCAGCAGCGTAGCTAACCCCCCCGGGGAGCTGTTTTTT
CASSVANPPGELFF
>-|TRBV6-1|-|TRBJ1-5
TGTGCCAGCAGCCGGTCCAGGGCAAGCAATCAGCCCCAGCATTTT
CASSRSRASNQPQHF
>-|TRBV2|-|TRBJ1-6
TGTGCCAGCAGCCTAACAGAGAATTCACCCCTCCACTTT
CASSLTENSPLHF
>-|TRBV19|-|TRBJ1-5
TGTGCCAGTAGTATTTCAGACCTTCTAAGCAATCAGCCCCAGCATTTT
CASSISDLLSNQPQHF
>-|TRBV10-3|-|TRBJ2-1
TGTGCCATCTCCCCCCAAATCTACAATGAGCAGTTCTTC
CAISPQIYNEQFF
>TRBD1|TRBV5-1|few|TRBJ2-1
TGCGCCAGCAGCTTGGGGGACAGGTACAATGAGCAGTTCTTC
CASSLGDRYNEQFF
>-|TRBV5-6|-|TRBJ2-7
TGTGCCAGCAGCTTGACCTTTTCCTACGAGCAGTACTTC
CASSLTFSYEQYF
>-|TRBV5-1|-|TRBJ2-5
TGCGCCAGCAGCCCCCCCGCCCAAGAGACCCAGTACTTC
CASSPPAQETQYF
>-|TRBV5-1|-|TRBJ2-7
TGCGCCAGCAGGGCAGGTCGCTCCTACGAGCAGTACTTC
CASRAGRSYEQYF
>TRBD1|TRBV30|-|TRBJ1-6
TGTGCCTGGAGTCTGGACAGGGGCCGTTCACCCCTCCACTTT
CAWSLDRGRSPLHF
>-|TRBV12-2|-|TRBJ2-1
TGTGCAAGTCGCTTAGAACTGGGAGTGACAGGAAGCAATGAGCAGTTCTTC
CASRLELGVTGSNEQFF
>TRBD1|TRBV27|few|TRBJ1-6
TGTGCCAGCAGTAACAGGGGGTACTATAATTCACCCCTCCACTTT
CASSNRGYYNSPLHF